This T cell receptor beta chain came from a study of T cells of healthy individuals. Each CDR3 protein is one row after TCRdb ran MiXCR on the 5' RACE reads. The table shows about 53,000 distinct CDR3 sequences, with roughly 15% occurring only once. CDR1 is GTSNPN and CDR2 is SVGIG in the germline V gene (reference sequence). The CDR3 consists of 11 residues. This clonotype has just a few counts. One end of the junction varies from germline; a read error may be responsible. This clonotype was sampled from a human donor in good health. This rearrangement joins TRBV30 to TRBJ1-2; no definite D call. CDR3 DNA sequence: TGTGCCTGGAGTCGCAGCGCCGGCTACAACTTC. It encodes CAWSRSAGYNF.